This T cell receptor (beta chain) was identified during a study of blood T cell repertoires in COVID-19. Original processing methods: Amplification of reference gene primers provided the estimated nucleated cell counts. The protocol was immunoSEQ multiplex PCR, while the TCRdb copy is restricted to in-frame clones and leaves out a portion. V and J calls and clone size come straight from that table; D and trimming were deduced from the DNA. The sample lists some 270,000 clones, around 84% occurring once. V gave up 5 bases and J gave up 0 bases, with 11 bases separating them. Germline V gives CDR1 MNHNY, CDR2 SVGAGI (reference sequence). CDR3 size: 14 residues.

The sample comprised peripheral blood. The chain is built from TRBV6-6 and TRBJ2-7; D is perhaps TRBD1 (5 bases). This sequence was found in a middle-aged woman who had recovered from COVID-19. CDR3 region: CASSPDTYSYEQYF. The CDR3 coding sequence is TGTGCCAGCAGTCCGGACACCTACTCCTACGAGCAGTACTTC.